This T cell receptor (beta chain) was identified in a study of T cell repertoires in cytomegalovirus infection. About the research overall: CMV infection together with matching HLA type was indicated by public TCR beta signatures.

TCRdb recomputed calls from the reads with MiXCR, one row per CDR3 protein. The table records around 740,000 distinct CDR3 sequences, 35% to 45% of them present only once. Trimming removed 6 bases at V and 2 bases at J, with 4 bases between. The V gene's germline CDR1 is SQVTM and CDR2 ANQGSEA. CDR3 length: 10 amino acids. The rearrangement links TRBV29-1 to TRBJ1-1; D gene uncertain. Sequenced: PBMCs. This receptor was taken from a human donor in good health (CMV status not recorded). Some clones in this sample may be carry-over from other donors' samples. The DNA for the CDR3 is TGCAGCGTCCGAAACACTGAAGCTTTCTTT. It yields the protein CSVRNTEAFF.